This entry features one T cell receptor (beta chain) sequence. Antigen: not known. Since no conserved phenylalanine or tryptophan closes the CDR3, a read error is the likely cause. The sample is drawn from a study of T cell repertoires in cytomegalovirus infection. Overall study: Indications of both CMV infection and matching HLA type were provided by public TCR beta signatures.

TCRdb re-called the reads through MiXCR, storing one row per CDR3 protein. The repertoire has under 850,000 distinct CDR3 sequences, 35% of them found once; the top ten carry 2.8%. V lost 4 bases to trimming and J lost 2 bases, with 9 bases between them. Germline V gene sequence: CDR1 MDHEN, CDR2 SYDVKM. The CDR3 extends over 14 amino acids. Study-wide findings and caveats: Cumulative public TCR beta family frequency identified carriers of CMV plus the relevant HLA. Predominance within the ex vivo response was attributable to HLA-C-restricted CMV-specific TCR beta clonotypes.

The sample taken for sequencing was PBMCs. The chain employs TRBV28 and TRBJ1-5, with D unresolved. The sequence was collected from a human donor in good health (CMV status not recorded). Some clones in this sample may be carry-over from other donors' samples. CDR3 nucleotides: TGTGCCAGCAGTTGGGCAGGAGGCAATCAGCCCCAGCATTTG. It translates to CASSWAGGNQPQHL.